The clone carrying this TCR beta chain was recorded once. Other DNA sequences in this sample translate to the same CDR3. These data originate in a study of blood T cell repertoires in COVID-19. Study-wide background: COVID-19 samples collected from the United States, Italy and Spain covered acute and convalescent phases.

Per the original data handling: Scientists estimated how many nucleated cells there were by amplifying reference gene primers. Assay: immunoSEQ multiplex PCR; the TCRdb copy retains only in-frame clones and omits some. V and J calls plus clone size are reproduced from that table; the DNA served to infer D and trimming. In the table there are about 240,000 clones, about four fifths of which are singletons. V lost 5 bases and J lost 0, with 7 bases in between. Per the germline V gene, CDR1 is MNHEY and CDR2 is SVGAGI. The CDR3 length is 14 residues. This clonotype originated in a man under 40 who had recovered from COVID-19. This chain connects TRBV6-5 to TRBJ2-2; D is perhaps TRBD1 (5 bases). Material for sequencing was peripheral blood. CDR3 amino acids: CASSRQTNTGELFF. Written as DNA, the CDR3 is TGTGCCAGCAGTAGACAGACGAACACCGGGGAGCTGTTTTTT.